These 17 T cell receptor beta chains were all obtained from the same sample, sequenced in a study of sequential checkpoint blockade in melanoma. TCRdb's table, derived via immunoSEQ multiplex PCR, lists solely in-frame clones and lacks some. The sample holds some 7,000 clones; roughly a quarter are singletons and the top ten take roughly 9%. Treatment denoted: randomized to nivolumab then ipilimumab (arm A) or the reverse (arm B). The specimen was tumor tissue (inferred from file names), collected from a patient given nivolumab and ipilimumab in sequence. These receptor sequences come from a human donor with melanoma.

This clone has at least ten counts. The chain has TRBV11-3 and TRBJ2-1; possible D gene TRBD2, 6 bases. Trimming removed 1 base at V and 4 bases at J, with 14 bases between. This CDR3 has 16 amino acids. The V gene's germline CDR1 is SGHNT and CDR2 YENEEA. The CDR3 sequence: CASSLVGGASYNEQFF. The DNA of the CDR3 is TGTGCCAGCAGCTTAGTGGGGGGAGCTTCATACAATGAGCAGTTCTTC.

J is TRBJ2-5 and V is TRBV5-1; 13 nucleotides line up with TRBD2. Per the germline V gene, CDR1 is SGHRS and CDR2 is YFSETQ. The CDR3 is 15 amino acids. V lost 4 bases and J lost 4; bases outside the gene matches: 4. The CDR3 protein is CASSQGLAGIETQYF. CDR3 nucleotide sequence: TGCGCCAGCAGCCAGGGACTAGCGGGAATAGAGACCCAGTACTTC.

V and J are TRBV6-8 and TRBJ2-3, with TRBD1 as a possible D gene (6 bases). From germline, CDR1 is MNHGY and CDR2 SAAAGT. V was clipped by 7 bases and J by 2 bases, with 16 bases between them. The CDR3 consists of 15 residues. This CDR3 reads CASTEQGRVTDTQYF. The CDR3 region has the DNA TGTGCCAGCACCGAACAGGGCAGGGTCACAGATACGCAGTATTTT.

By frequency in the sample, this clone is medium-sized. The rearrangement links TRBV19 to TRBJ2-7; 7 bases align to TRBD2. Germline loops: CDR1 LNHDA, CDR2 SQIVND (reference sequence). Trimming took 1 base from V and 2 from J; bases not matched to a gene: 8. CDR3 length: 16 amino acids. CDR3 bases: TGTGCCAGTAGTATAGTCGGTCTAGCGGTACCCTACGAGCAGTACGTC. Residues: CASSIVGLAVPYEQYV.

This clone showed up many times. The chain is built from TRBV10-3 and TRBJ1-1; perhaps TRBD1 as D (5 bases). Germline V lookup: CDR1 ENHRY, CDR2 SYGVKD. The CDR3 spans 12 residues. V was shortened by 2 bases and J by 13 bases, with 14 bases between the two germline ends. CDR3 coding DNA: TGTGCCATCAGTGAGGTGGGAATAAGGGGTTTCTTT. It codes for CAISEVGIRGFF.

This chain joins TRBV14 and TRBJ2-1; D might be TRBD1 (5 bases). V gave up 1 base and J gave up 8 bases, with 12 bases separating them. The CDR3 sequence is 14 residues long. Germline loops: CDR1 SGHDN, CDR2 FVKESK. CDR3 coding DNA: TGTGCCAGCAGCCAAGTTACAGGTCATTATGAGCAGTTCTTC. This gives the protein CASSQVTGHYEQFF.

This clone has just a few counts. CDR3 sequence: CASSLASSSSGSGNEQFF. In nucleotides, the CDR3 is TGCGCCAGCAGCTTGGCCTCTAGTTCCAGCGGGAGTGGGAATGAGCAGTTCTTC. This chain connects TRBV5-1 to TRBJ2-1; the match to TRBD2 covers 8 bases. The germline CDR1 and CDR2 sequences are SGHRS and YFSETQ. The CDR3 covers 18 residues. The V segment lost 0 bases and the J segment 7 bases; nucleotides outside the gene matches: 15.

This chain joins TRBV19 and TRBJ2-1; 10 nucleotides match TRBD2. The CDR3 runs to 17 residues. CDR1 and CDR2 from the germline V gene are LNHDA and SQIVND (reference sequence). V trimming: 2 bases; J trimming: 0 bases; junction bases outside the gene matches: 4. CDR3 nucleotides: TGTGCCAGTAGTATAAGGGTAGCGGGAGGCTCCTACAATGAGCAGTTCTTC. Translated: CASSIRVAGGSYNEQFF.

This clone was picked up a small number of times. Here the CDR3 DNA reads TGTGCCAGCAGTGGAGCCTCAGGGCGGAACACTGAAGCTTTCTTT. It is translated as CASSGASGRNTEAFF. The rearrangement uses TRBV6-8 and TRBJ1-1; possibly TRBD1 for D (5 bases). Trimming removed 5 bases at V and 1 base at J, with 14 bases between. The CDR3 spans 15 residues. In germline, CDR1 is MNHGY, CDR2 SAAAGT.

The chain carries TRBV5-1 and TRBJ2-3, with 7 bases that match TRBD2. CDR1 and CDR2 (germline): SGHRS, YFSETQ. V lost 3 bases, J lost 4 bases, and 11 bases stayed unmatched. The CDR3 is 16 amino acids. The CDR3, as DNA: TGCGCCAGCAGCTCGGGAGCGGGAAGCGTGTCAGATACGCAGTATTTT. This sequence encodes CASSSGAGSVSDTQYF.

The chain is built from TRBV6-8 and TRBJ1-1; no clear D gene. In germline, CDR1 is MNHGY, CDR2 SAAAGT. The CDR3 covers 15 residues. Trimming shortened V by 1 base and J by 1 base, and 10 bases separated the two germline ends. DNA of the CDR3: TGTGCCAGCAGTTACTATGGGCCGGCGAACACTGAAGCTTTCTTT. Translating it yields CASSYYGPANTEAFF.

The chain employs TRBV29-1 and TRBJ2-3; D is possibly TRBD2 (6 bases). V was clipped by 6 bases and J by 5 bases, with 15 bases between them. This CDR3 spans 13 amino acids. From germline, CDR1 is SQVTM and CDR2 ANQGSEA. CDR3 nucleotide sequence: TGCAGCGTGGAAACGGGAGCGGTAGATACGCAGTATTTT. Its protein product is CSVETGAVDTQYF.

This clone was counted many times. J is TRBJ2-1 and V is TRBV9, with D perhaps TRBD2 (5 bases). V lost 0 bases and J lost 5, with 12 bases in between. CDR1 SGDLS and CDR2 YYNGEE come from the germline V gene. The CDR3 extends over 15 amino acids. This CDR3 reads CASSVASGLHNEQFF. The CDR3 coding sequence is TGTGCCAGCAGCGTAGCTAGTGGACTCCACAATGAGCAGTTCTTC.

This clone has a handful of counts. DNA of the CDR3: TGTGCCAGCAGCGGGGGTAAGGCAGGGTCCCACGAGCAGTACGTC. As protein: CASSGGKAGSHEQYV. This chain joins TRBV6-8 and TRBJ2-7, with a weak D call TRBD2 (6 bases). CDR1 MNHGY and CDR2 SAAAGT come from the germline V gene. This CDR3 contains 15 residues. V lost 6 bases and J lost 5, with 20 bases in between.

On this clone itself: The sample carries other DNA sequences with the same CDR3. The chain is built from TRBV19 and TRBJ1-5; D gene unclear. Between the trimmed V and J ends, which lost 5 bases and 4 bases, there was a span of 6 bases. Germline V gene sequence: CDR1 LNHDA, CDR2 SQIVND (reference sequence). The CDR3 consists of 12 residues. CDR3 residues: CASSEGNQPQHF. The CDR3 bases are TGTGCCAGTAGTGAAGGGAATCAGCCCCAGCATTTT.

The chain is built from TRBV14 and TRBJ2-2, with TRBD2 as a possible D gene (6 bases). The CDR3 totals 17 residues. CDR1 is SGHDN, CDR2 FVKESK, per germline. Trimming stripped 4 bases from V and 3 bases from J, with 18 bases between. CDR3 residues: CASSPNPTRLDTGELFF. The CDR3 nucleotides are TGTGCCAGCAGCCCAAACCCGACTAGGTTAGACACCGGGGAGCTGTTTTTT.

The table lists this clone with a few counts. The chain combines TRBV6-8 with TRBJ2-6, with D unresolved. The V gene's germline CDR1 is MNHGY and CDR2 SAAAGT. The CDR3 length is 16 residues. Trimming removed 3 bases from V and 0 bases from J, with 9 bases in between. The CDR3 loop reads CASSYGQASGANVLTF. The CDR3, as DNA: TGTGCCAGCAGTTATGGGCAGGCCTCTGGGGCCAACGTCCTGACTTTC.